The sequence of this T cell receptor beta chain was determined in a study of OX40 agonist ivuxolimab in advanced cancers. This CDR3 has 15 residues. Trimming cost V 5 bases and J 7 bases; bases outside gene matches: 7. CDR1 and CDR2 (germline): SGHVS, FNYEAQ. Profiled with immunoSEQ multiplex PCR; TCRdb holds only in-frame clones, not every one. Of 55,000 to 90,000 clones listed, about 82% are singletons. The source is an adult with an advanced solid tumor such as melanoma, head and neck, liver or kidney cancer. The chain is built from TRBV7-6 and TRBJ1-6; 8 bases agree with TRBD1. Specimen: CD4+ or CD8+ T cells sorted from blood, collected in a trial of the OX40 agonist ivuxolimab. CDR3 bases: TGTGCCAGCAGCGACCGCCAGGGGGCCAATTCACCCCTCCACTTT. Translation gives CASSDRQGANSPLHF.